The 27 T cell receptor beta chains presented below share a single source sample, sequenced in a study of blood T cell repertoires in COVID-19. The assay was immunoSEQ multiplex PCR, and TCRdb's table has in-frame clones only and misses some. In the table there are 70,000 to 95,000 clones, 92% of which are singletons. The sample consisted of peripheral blood. Receptor source: a woman in her fifties or sixties with active COVID-19.

V gene TRBV6-5 combines with J gene TRBJ2-7; TRBD2 might be the D (6 bases). V was pared by 5 bases and J by 3 bases, with 17 bases between. The CDR3 has 15 amino acids. The germline V gene has CDR1 MNHEY and CDR2 SVGAGI. The CDR3 nucleotides read TGTGCCAGCAGTCCCTCGGGTAGCGGCTTCTACGAGCAGTACTTC. Translating gives CASSPSGSGFYEQYF.

The rearrangement uses TRBV19 and TRBJ1-4, with 8 bases aligning to TRBD1. CDR1 and CDR2 from the germline V gene are LNHDA and SQIVND (reference sequence). The CDR3 totals 17 residues. V was clipped by 4 bases and J by 3 bases; unmatched bases: 10. The CDR3 reads CASSSDTPTGANEKLFF. The DNA of the CDR3 is TGTGCCAGTAGTAGTGACACCCCGACAGGGGCTAATGAAAAACTGTTTTTT.

The gene calls are TRBV9 and TRBJ2-1, with TRBD2 as a possible D gene (5 bases). Per germline, CDR1 SGDLS and CDR2 YYNGEE. CDR3 size: 15 residues. With 0 bases removed from V and 5 bases from J, the gap between germline ends came to 12 bases. The CDR3 sequence: CASSVEGSVHNEQFF. Written as DNA, the CDR3 is TGTGCCAGCAGCGTAGAGGGTAGCGTGCACAATGAGCAGTTCTTC.

The chain is built from TRBV5-5 and TRBJ1-4; no clear D. The CDR3 consists of 13 residues. Germline V gives CDR1 SGHKS, CDR2 YYEKEE (reference sequence). V lost 0 bases and J lost 11, with 11 bases in between. The CDR3 sequence is CASSLEPPGKLFF. CDR3 in DNA: TGTGCCAGCAGCTTGGAGCCCCCGGGGAAACTGTTTTTT.

This clone occurred once. The chain couples TRBV2 to TRBJ1-1, with D unclear. The CDR3 extends over 12 amino acids. Germline V gene data show CDR1 as SNHLY and CDR2 as FYNNEI. Trimming removed 4 bases at V and 8 bases at J, with 11 bases between. CDR3 DNA: TGTGCCAGCAGTGTAGATAGCACGGAAGCTTTCTTT. It encodes CASSVDSTEAFF.

The chain employs TRBV9 and TRBJ1-2; TRBD1 agrees at 9 bases. Per germline, CDR1 SGDLS and CDR2 YYNGEE. V shed 3 bases and J 4 bases; nucleotides not matched to a gene: 7. CDR3 size: 15 residues. The CDR3 DNA follows: TGTGCCAGCAGCGCGCCGGGGGGACAGGGCTATGGCTACACCTTC. Amino acid sequence: CASSAPGGQGYGYTF.

The V call is TRBV7-9, the J call TRBJ1-2; D is perhaps TRBD1 (5 bases). V was trimmed by 2 bases and J by 8 bases, leaving 9 bases between them. Germline V gene data show CDR1 as SEHNR and CDR2 as FQNEAQ (reference sequence). The CDR3 loop spans 12 amino acids. The CDR3 DNA is TGTGCCAGCAGCTTACCAGGGCTGGGCTACACCTTC. Residues: CASSLPGLGYTF.

The V gene is TRBV6-6, the J gene TRBJ1-2; the match to TRBD1 covers 7 bases. CDR3 length equals 15 residues. In germline, CDR1 is MNHNY, CDR2 SVGAGI (reference sequence). V lost 2 bases to trimming and J lost 3 bases; unmatched junction nucleotides: 6. The CDR3 coding sequence is TGTGCCAGCAGTTACACGGCCGGGACAGACTATGGCTACACCTTC. Translated: CASSYTAGTDYGYTF.

This clone has only a few counts. V gene TRBV19 combines with J gene TRBJ1-3; tentative D call: TRBD1 (5 bases). V gave up 9 bases and J gave up 0 bases, with 12 bases separating them. From germline, CDR1 is LNHDA and CDR2 SQIVND (reference sequence). CDR3 length: 14 amino acids. The CDR3 nucleotides read TGTGCCAGCCAACAGGACCACTCTGGAAACACCATATATTTT. This encodes CASQQDHSGNTIYF.

On this clone: Germline is not matched at one junction end, which may reflect a read error. The chain joins TRBV6-1 to TRBJ2-7; 9 bases match TRBD2. Per the germline V gene, CDR1 is MNHNS and CDR2 is SASEGT. The CDR3 totals 15 residues. The CDR3 nucleotides read TGTGCCAGCAATGAAAATCCGGGACTAGCTGACGAGCAGTACTTC. Residues: CASNENPGLADEQYF.

The CDR3 sequence: CASSAGTSGYNEQFF. In DNA form, the CDR3 reads TGTGCCAGCAGCGCGGGGACTAGCGGCTACAATGAGCAGTTCTTC. J is TRBJ2-1 and V is TRBV7-2; 11 nucleotides line up with TRBD2. With V trimmed by 5 bases and J by 3 bases, 3 bases remained unmatched. The CDR3 is 15 residues long. The germline V gene encodes CDR1 SGHTA and CDR2 FQGNSA. The whole variable domain, remainder taken from reference TRBV7-2 and TRBJ2-1, is GAGVSQSPSNKVTEKGKDVELRCDPISGHTALYWYRQSLGQGLEFLIYFQGNSAPDKSGLPSDRFSAERTGGSVSTLTIQRTQQEDSAVYLCASSAGTSGYNEQFFGPGTRLTVL.

The chain links TRBV5-8 to TRBJ1-1, with no clear D. The CDR3 totals 17 residues. V was shortened by 1 base and J by 1 base, with 17 bases between the two germline ends. Germline V gene lookup returns CDR1 SGHTS and CDR2 YDEGEE. CDR3 sequence reads: CASSLLREALRNTEAFF. Written as DNA, the CDR3 is TGTGCCAGCAGCTTGTTAAGAGAGGCCCTAAGGAACACTGAAGCTTTCTTT. The variable domain in full, completed from reference TRBV5-8 and TRBJ1-1, reads EAGVTQSPTHLIKTRGQQATLRCSPISGHTSVYWYQQALGLGLQFLLWYDEGEERNRGNFPPRFSGRQFPNYSSELNVNALELEDSALYLCASSLLREALRNTEAFFGQGTRLTVV.

The chain uses TRBV7-9 and TRBJ2-2; TRBD2 matches at 9 bases. CDR3 size: 15 residues. Germline V gene sequence: CDR1 SEHNR, CDR2 FQNEAQ (reference sequence). The trim removed 11 bases at V and 4 bases at J, leaving 11 bases unmatched. CDR3 protein: CAGQSSGSSTGELFF. Written as DNA, the CDR3 is TGTGCCGGACAGAGTAGCGGGAGTTCCACCGGGGAGCTGTTTTTT.

This clone was found once. The J gene is TRBJ2-1, the V gene TRBV7-2, with 10 bases fitting TRBD2. Germline CDR1 reads SGHTA; CDR2 reads FQGNSA. V lost 1 base to trimming and J lost 8 bases; unmatched junction nucleotides: 5. The CDR3 has 15 residues. CDR3 amino acids: CASSLESGGVYEQFF. As DNA, the CDR3 is TGTGCCAGCAGCTTAGAGAGCGGGGGGGTATATGAGCAGTTCTTC.

The chain combines TRBV3-1 (or the pseudogene TRBV3-2) with TRBJ1-2; D unresolved. V was clipped by 2 bases and J by 6 bases, with 4 bases between them. CDR3 length: 11 amino acids. The germline V gene encodes CDR1 LGHDT and CDR2 YNNKEL (reference sequence). CDR3 in DNA: TGTGCCAGCAGCCAACTACATGGCTACACCTTC. It encodes CASSQLHGYTF.

The rearrangement joins TRBV30 to TRBJ1-1; D uncertain. V dropped 4 bases and J dropped 7 bases, with 10 bases sitting between them. The CDR3 consists of 11 residues. The germline CDR1 and CDR2 sequences are GTSNPN and SVGIG (reference sequence). As DNA, the CDR3 is TGTGCCTGGAAGCGGGCCTATGAAGCTTTCTTT. Translating gives CAWKRAYEAFF.

The rearrangement joins TRBV5-1 to TRBJ1-2; TRBD1 aligns across 9 bases. Germline-derived CDR1 and CDR2 are SGHRS and YFSETQ. V dropped 4 bases and J dropped 0; count of bases not matched to a gene: 7. This CDR3 contains 16 residues. CDR3 sequence reads: CASSPAGTGTNYGYTF. The CDR3 DNA sequence: TGCGCCAGCAGCCCAGCCGGGACAGGGACTAACTATGGCTACACCTTC.

The genes are TRBV7-9 and TRBJ2-3; D perhaps matches TRBD2 (7 bases). V was shortened by 5 bases and J by 4 bases, with 19 bases between the two germline ends. Germline V gene sequence: CDR1 SEHNR, CDR2 FQNEAQ (reference sequence). This CDR3 comprises 16 residues. The CDR3 spells CASSGGGGTRADTQYF. In nucleotides, the CDR3 is TGTGCCAGCAGCGGGGGCGGGGGAACGAGAGCAGATACGCAGTATTTT.

The genes are TRBV6-4 and TRBJ2-2; D is perhaps TRBD2 (5 bases). V shed 2 bases and J shed 3 bases, with 13 bases lying between them. Germline V lookup: CDR1 MRHNA, CDR2 SNTAGT. The CDR3 is made up of 16 amino acids. CDR3 DNA: TGTGCCAGCAGTGACCTAGACGAGAGGGACACCGGGGAGCTGTTTTTT. Protein sequence: CASSDLDERDTGELFF.

The V call is TRBV6-2 or TRBV6-3, the J call TRBJ1-6, with a weak D call TRBD1 (6 bases). There are 15 residues in the CDR3. Germline V CDR1 and CDR2: MNHEY, SVGEGT. V lost 5 bases to trimming and J lost 3 bases, with 11 bases between them. DNA of the CDR3: TGTGCCAGCAGTCCAGGGGCGATCTATAATTCACCCCTCCACTTT. Translating it yields CASSPGAIYNSPLHF.

The chain employs TRBV4-1 and TRBJ2-1, with 13 nucleotides matching TRBD2. CDR3 size: 17 residues. V was pared by 3 bases and J by 4 bases, with 6 bases of the junction left unmatched. Germline lookup yields CDR1 MGHRA and CDR2 YSYEKL. This CDR3 is CASSQIPLAGGYNEQFF. Written as DNA, the CDR3 is TGCGCCAGCAGCCAGATACCACTAGCGGGGGGGTACAATGAGCAGTTCTTC.

This clone occurred once. The chain has TRBV5-4 and TRBJ2-3; 7 bases map to TRBD2. V trimming: 4 bases; J trimming: 1 base; junction bases outside the gene matches: 9. From germline, CDR1 is SGHNT and CDR2 YYREEE (reference sequence). The CDR3 is 16 amino acids. In DNA, the CDR3 is TGTGCCAGCAGCACGACCGGGACTACGGGCACAGATACGCAGTATTTT. Translated, it gives CASSTTGTTGTDTQYF. Full variable domain (remainder filled in from reference TRBV5-4 and TRBJ2-3): ETGVTQSPTHLIKTRGQQVTLRCSSQSGHNTVSWYQQALGQGPQFIFQYYREEENGRGNFPPRFSGLQFPNYSSELNVNALELDDSALYLCASSTTGTTGTDTQYFGPGTRLTVL.

The chain joins TRBV11-3 to TRBJ1-1; tentatively, D is TRBD1 (5 bases). The germline gives CDR1 SGHNT, CDR2 YENEEA. V lost 8 bases and J 5 bases, leaving 15 bases between the germline ends. The CDR3 length is 13 residues. The CDR3 nucleotides read TGTGCCAGCGCGGGGGTTGGGGGAACTGAAGCTTTCTTT. Its protein product is CASAGVGGTEAFF.

This rearrangement joins TRBV5-5 to TRBJ2-1; TRBD2 might be the D (5 bases). Germline loops: CDR1 SGHKS, CDR2 YYEKEE (reference sequence). This CDR3 spans 15 amino acids. The V gene lost 3 bases and the J gene lost 6 bases, with 16 bases spanning the gap. The CDR3 DNA is TGTGCCAGCAGCTCGGACCAGACCCGGGGCAATGAGCAGTTCTTC. This sequence encodes CASSSDQTRGNEQFF.

This clone was recorded a few times. V usage is TRBV19 and J usage is TRBJ1-1; a possible D gene is TRBD1 (6 bases). This CDR3 is built from 14 residues. V gave up 5 bases and J gave up 1 base, with 11 bases separating them. Germline V CDR1 and CDR2: LNHDA, SQIVND (reference sequence). The CDR3 is CASSFDRRNTEAFF. For the CDR3, the DNA is TGTGCCAGTAGTTTCGACAGGAGGAACACTGAAGCTTTCTTT.

The chain joins TRBV19 to TRBJ1-6; no definite D call. CDR1 and CDR2 (germline): LNHDA, SQIVND (reference sequence). This CDR3 is 12 amino acids long. Between the trimmed V and J ends, which lost 6 bases and 8 bases, there was a span of 8 bases. CDR3 DNA sequence: TGTGCCAGTAGCGGCGGGTATTCACCCCTCCACTTT. This codes for CASSGGYSPLHF.

This clone was seen a single time. The chain carries TRBV5-1 and TRBJ2-2; 7 nucleotides line up with TRBD1. This CDR3 contains 18 residues. J was trimmed by 1 base and V by 2 bases; bases with no gene match: 11. CDR1 is SGHRS and CDR2 is YFSETQ in the germline V gene. The CDR3 DNA sequence: TGCGCCAGCAGCTTAGGGGGCCTACAAGGAATGAACACCGGGGAGCTGTTTTTT. It translates to CASSLGGLQGMNTGELFF.